The 21 T cell receptor beta chains below all came from one sample that was sequenced in a study of blood T cell repertoires in COVID-19. TCRdb's table, derived via immunoSEQ multiplex PCR, lists solely in-frame clones and lacks some. In the table there are roughly 190,000 clones, 75% to 90% of which are singletons. Sample: PBMCs or T cells enriched from blood (not recorded which). Every receptor here comes from a woman aged 25 to 39 who had recovered from COVID-19.

V gene TRBV18 combines with J gene TRBJ2-3, with 15 bases fitting TRBD2. The CDR3 spans 16 residues. CDR1 and CDR2 (germline): KGHSH, LQKENI. The V and J ends lost 3 bases and 5 bases, in that order; junction bases with no gene match: 3. The CDR3 region has the DNA TGTGCCAGCTCACCCGGGACTAGCGGGGGGCGAGATACGCAGTATTTT. Translating it yields CASSPGTSGGRDTQYF.

The genes are TRBV5-1 and TRBJ1-2, with D uncertain. The CDR3 is made up of 13 amino acids. Germline CDR1 reads SGHRS; CDR2 reads YFSETQ. The V gene lost 0 bases and the J gene lost 8 bases, with 11 bases spanning the gap. The CDR3 DNA reads as TGCGCCAGCAGCTTGGGACGGGGTGGAGGCTACACCTTC. The encoded protein is CASSLGRGGGYTF. Based on the CDR3 plus reference TRBV5-1 and TRBJ1-2, the full variable domain is KAGVTQTPRYLIKTRGQQVTLSCSPISGHRSVSWYQQTPGQGLQFLFEYFSETQRNKGNFPGRFSGRQFSNSRSEMNVSTLELGDSALYLCASSLGRGGGYTFGSGTRLTVV.

The rearrangement links TRBV10-3 to TRBJ2-7, with D possibly being TRBD1 (6 bases). Trimming removed 6 bases from V and 6 bases from J, with 15 bases in between. The CDR3 has 13 residues. The germline CDR1 and CDR2 sequences are ENHRY and SYGVKD. The CDR3 reads CAIRDSLGTEQYF. DNA for the CDR3: TGTGCCATCAGGGACAGTTTAGGAACCGAGCAGTACTTC.

The V and J genes are TRBV7-9 and TRBJ2-3; 8 bases align to TRBD2. CDR1 SEHNR and CDR2 FQNEAQ come from the germline V gene (reference sequence). The V segment lost 4 bases and the J segment 5 bases; nucleotides outside the gene matches: 8. The CDR3 extends over 15 amino acids. The CDR3 region is CASSWTSPSQDTQYF. In DNA form, the CDR3 reads TGTGCCAGCAGCTGGACTAGCCCTTCCCAAGATACGCAGTATTTT.

Only one count was recorded for this clone. This rearrangement joins TRBV5-5 to TRBJ2-2, with no clear D. This CDR3 comprises 15 residues. Trimming removed 9 bases from V and 7 bases from J, with 22 bases in between. Germline V CDR1 and CDR2: SGHKS, YYEKEE (reference sequence). The CDR3 spells CATQPIAGLNGELFF. For the CDR3, the DNA is TGTGCCACCCAGCCCATTGCTGGGCTGAACGGGGAGCTGTTTTTT.

The chain is built from TRBV19 and TRBJ2-2, with TRBD1 identical over 9 bases. The J segment lost 1 base and the V segment lost 6 bases, leaving 3 bases of the junction unmatched. The CDR3 is 15 amino acids. CDR1 and CDR2 (germline): LNHDA, SQIVND (reference sequence). This CDR3 reads CASRVDRGNTGELFF. CDR3 nucleotides: TGTGCCAGTAGGGTGGACAGGGGGAACACCGGGGAGCTGTTTTTT.

The chain uses TRBV5-4 and TRBJ2-5; possible D gene TRBD2, 6 bases. Trimming stripped 4 bases from V and 2 bases from J, with 15 bases between. There are 15 residues in the CDR3. CDR1 and CDR2 from the germline V gene are SGHNT and YYREEE (reference sequence). The CDR3 region is CASSPVGGVQETQYF. The CDR3, as DNA: TGTGCCAGCAGCCCCGTCGGGGGAGTTCAAGAGACCCAGTACTTC.

Comments on this clone: The same CDR3 can be traced to other DNA sequences in this sample. This chain joins TRBV15 and TRBJ1-5, with 11 nucleotides matching TRBD1. Per germline, CDR1 LNHNV and CDR2 YYDKDF (reference sequence). This CDR3 is 15 amino acids long. Trimming took 3 bases from V and 4 from J; bases not matched to a gene: 2. The CDR3 loop is CATSRGTGGNQPQHF. The CDR3, as DNA: TGTGCCACCAGCAGGGGGACAGGGGGGAATCAGCCCCAGCATTTT.

The V and J genes are TRBV7-9 and TRBJ1-1; 8 bases are shared with TRBD1. Unmatched junction bases numbered 8, after V lost 6 bases and J lost 5 bases. The CDR3 has 14 residues. Germline V gives CDR1 SEHNR, CDR2 FQNEAQ (reference sequence). Here the CDR3 reads CASSNGQGWTEAFF. CDR3 in DNA: TGTGCCAGCAGTAACGGACAGGGCTGGACTGAAGCTTTCTTT. Full variable domain (outside the CDR3, taken from reference TRBV7-9 and TRBJ1-1): DTGVSQNPRHKITKRGQNVTFRCDPISEHNRLYWYRQTLGQGPEFLTYFQNEAQLEKSRLLSDRFSAERPKGSFSTLEIQRTEQGDSAMYLCASSNGQGWTEAFFGQGTRLTVV.

The J gene is TRBJ2-7, the V gene TRBV2, with 7 nucleotides matching TRBD1. This CDR3 is built from 13 residues. The junction had 3 bases not matched to a gene; V was cut back by 5 bases and J by 2 bases. CDR1 and CDR2 (germline): SNHLY, FYNNEI. In nucleotides, the CDR3 is TGTGCCAGCAGTCGCGACAGGGCCTACGAGCAGTACTTC. Translation: CASSRDRAYEQYF.

The chain is built from TRBV13 and TRBJ2-7; 12 nucleotides align to TRBD1. V dropped 3 bases and J dropped 1; count of bases not matched to a gene: 7. This CDR3 spans 17 amino acids. The germline CDR1 and CDR2 sequences are PRHDT and FYEKMQ (reference sequence). The CDR3 protein is CASSLSSGQGASYEQYF. As DNA, the CDR3 is TGTGCCAGCAGCTTGAGTTCGGGACAGGGGGCATCCTACGAGCAGTACTTC.

The chain is built from TRBV18 and TRBJ2-7; D is uncertain. The V end lost 2 bases, the J end lost 0 bases, and 11 bases lay between the germline ends. Germline CDR1 KGHSH, CDR2 LQKENI. This CDR3 has 15 residues. The CDR3 protein is CASSPDNRRSYEQYF. As DNA, the CDR3 is TGTGCCAGCTCACCAGACAACCGGCGCTCCTACGAGCAGTACTTC.

This clone was counted once. V gene TRBV2 combines with J gene TRBJ1-5; 10 bases are a match to TRBD1. V was clipped by 8 bases and J by 1 base; unmatched bases: 8. This CDR3 has 16 amino acids. Per germline, CDR1 SNHLY and CDR2 FYNNEI. DNA for the CDR3: TGTGCCAGCGGGACAGGGGTTTTTCGGAGCAATCAGCCCCAGCATTTT. It is translated as CASGTGVFRSNQPQHF. The variable domain in full, with the rest retrieved from reference TRBV2 and TRBJ1-5, is EPEVTQTPSHQVTQMGQEVILRCVPISNHLYFYWYRQILGQKVEFLVSFYNNEISEKSEIFDDQFSVERPDGSNFTLKIRSTKLEDSAMYFCASGTGVFRSNQPQHFGDGTRLSIL.

The sample holds one count of this clone. This chain links TRBV11-3 with TRBJ2-3, with 10 bases that match TRBD2. Trimming at V came to 5 bases and at J to 5 bases, leaving 7 bases not matched to a gene. The CDR3 contains 15 residues. Germline CDR1 is SGHNT and CDR2 is YENEEA. CDR3 coding DNA: TGTGCCAGCAGCCCCCCTAGCGGGAGAGGAGATACGCAGTATTTT. This encodes CASSPPSGRGDTQYF.

This chain uses TRBV19 with TRBJ1-3; unclear D gene. The germline CDR1 and CDR2 sequences are LNHDA and SQIVND (reference sequence). With 3 bases removed from V and 1 base from J, the gap between germline ends came to 7 bases. The CDR3 contains 14 residues. The CDR3 protein is CASSMGSSGNTIYF. The CDR3 DNA sequence: TGTGCCAGTAGTATGGGCAGTTCTGGAAACACCATATATTTT.

This clone was seen once. CDR3 nucleotide sequence: TGTGCCAGCAGCCAGGGGGCAGGCTCCTACAATGAGCAGTTCTTC. As protein: CASSQGAGSYNEQFF. The genes are TRBV11-3 and TRBJ2-1; 8 bases agree with TRBD1. This CDR3 comprises 15 residues. The trim removed 5 bases at V and 0 bases at J, leaving 3 bases unmatched. Germline CDR1 reads SGHNT; CDR2 reads YENEEA.

The rearrangement uses TRBV30 and TRBJ1-6; D gene uncertain. Germline V gene lookup returns CDR1 GTSNPN and CDR2 SVGIG (reference sequence). CDR3 length: 13 residues. Trimming removed 3 bases at V and 0 bases at J, with 3 bases between. The CDR3 sequence: CAWSYSYNSPLHF. CDR3 nucleotides: TGTGCCTGGAGCTACTCCTATAATTCACCCCTCCACTTT.

The chain recombines TRBV15 with TRBJ1-1; 9 bases align to TRBD1. The CDR3 runs 16 residues. The V and J ends lost 0 bases and 4 bases, in that order; junction bases with no gene match: 6. Germline V gene sequence: CDR1 LNHNV, CDR2 YYDKDF (reference sequence). CDR3 nucleotides: TGTGCCACCAGCAGAGATATTGGGACAGGGTCCACTGAAGCTTTCTTT. Protein product: CATSRDIGTGSTEAFF.

The count of this clone is one. The CDR3 loop reads CASVGILGDTEAFF. The DNA for the CDR3 is TGTGCCAGTGTCGGGATCCTCGGGGACACTGAAGCTTTCTTT. The J gene is TRBJ1-1, the V gene TRBV19, with D unclear. The V gene lost 8 bases and the J gene lost 3 bases, with 16 bases spanning the gap. This CDR3 has 14 residues. Germline values: CDR1 LNHDA, CDR2 SQIVND (reference sequence).

The genes are TRBV30 and TRBJ1-3; D is perhaps TRBD1 (5 bases). Trimming removed 0 bases from V and 0 bases from J, with 15 bases in between. This CDR3 contains 17 residues. Germline CDR1 and CDR2: GTSNPN and SVGIG (reference sequence). The CDR3 DNA is TGTGCCTGGAGTGTACCCCGACAGTTACCCTCTGGAAACACCATATATTTT. Protein: CAWSVPRQLPSGNTIYF.

The J gene is TRBJ1-1, the V gene TRBV19; TRBD1 is a possible D gene (6 bases). V lost 4 bases and J lost 4, with 16 bases in between. CDR3 length: 15 amino acids. The germline V gene encodes CDR1 LNHDA and CDR2 SQIVND (reference sequence). In DNA, the CDR3 is TGTGCCAGTAGTACCCAGGGGTCTGGTGGCACTGAAGCTTTCTTT. Its translation is CASSTQGSGGTEAFF. The full variable domain, rest sourced from reference TRBV19 and TRBJ1-1, is DGGITQSPKYLFRKEGQNVTLSCEQNLNHDAMYWYRQDPGQGLRLIYYSQIVNDFQKGDIAEGYSVSREKKESFPLTVTSAQKNPTAFYLCASSTQGSGGTEAFFGQGTRLTVV.